The entry below describes one T cell receptor (beta chain). This sample is part of a study of OX40 agonist ivuxolimab in advanced cancers. Study overall: Given to patients was ivuxolimab, an agonistic anti-OX40 (CD134) antibody.

CDR3 length: 16 amino acids. J lost 0 bases, V lost 3 bases, and 5 bases had no gene match. Germline V gene lookup returns CDR1 PRHDT and CDR2 FYEKMQ (reference sequence). Here immunoSEQ multiplex PCR was the method, and the copy in TCRdb shows in-frame clones only, minus some. The sample lists more than 25,000 clones, around four fifths occurring once. Baseline, cycle 4 day 1, and cycle 7 day 1 were the blood sampling points. Here the sequenced sample was CD4+ or CD8+ T cells sorted from blood, taken in a trial of the OX40 agonist ivuxolimab. The chain joins TRBV13 to TRBJ2-7; the match to TRBD2 covers 10 bases. The receptor comes from an adult with an advanced solid tumor such as melanoma, head and neck, liver or kidney cancer. CDR3 sequence: CASSFPSSGSSYEQYF. In DNA, the CDR3 is TGTGCCAGCAGCTTTCCCTCTAGCGGGAGCTCCTACGAGCAGTACTTC.